This paragraph reports one T cell receptor beta chain. What it recognizes is unknown. The source of the sample is a study of type 1 regulatory T cells. Study information: T-allo10 is a Tr1-enriched, alloantigen-specific CD4 T cell product made in vitro.

The graft donor-derived T-allo10 cells reportedly recognize host alloantigens, are anergic, and suppress alloantigen-specifically. Germline V gene sequence: CDR1 SGHTA, CDR2 FQGNSA. V shed 0 bases and J shed 1 base, with 6 bases lying between them. The CDR3 contains 14 residues. TCRdb recomputed calls from the reads with MiXCR, one row per CDR3 protein. The sample lists some 25,000 distinct CDR3 sequences; about two thirds were seen once. This clonotype originated in a human donor in good health. The chain links TRBV7-2 to TRBJ2-5; D uncertain. The specimen was cultured T cells, either the whole culture or a sorted T cell fraction (not recorded which). Subset indicated: Tr1-enriched cell product generated in vitro against host alloantigens. The CDR3 loop reads CASSLATSQETQYF. The CDR3 coding sequence is TGTGCCAGCAGCTTAGCTACGAGCCAAGAGACCCAGTACTTC.